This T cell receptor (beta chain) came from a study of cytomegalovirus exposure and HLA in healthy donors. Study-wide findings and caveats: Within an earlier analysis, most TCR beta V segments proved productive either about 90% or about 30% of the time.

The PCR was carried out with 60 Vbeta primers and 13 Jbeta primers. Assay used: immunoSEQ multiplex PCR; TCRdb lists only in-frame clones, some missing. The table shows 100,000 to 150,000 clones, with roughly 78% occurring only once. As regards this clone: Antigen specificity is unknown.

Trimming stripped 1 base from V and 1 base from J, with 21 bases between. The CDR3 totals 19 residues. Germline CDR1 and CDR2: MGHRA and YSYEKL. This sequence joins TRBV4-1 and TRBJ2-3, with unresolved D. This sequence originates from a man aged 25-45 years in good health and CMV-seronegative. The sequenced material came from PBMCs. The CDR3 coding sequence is TGCGCCAGCAGCCAAGTTGGCTTTAGATACCCCCTAGGCACAGATACGCAGTATTTT. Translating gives CASSQVGFRYPLGTDTQYF.